This T cell receptor beta chain emerged from a study of PD-L1 blockade in urothelial cancer. About the study: Men with urothelial cancer arising in the bladder made up about 85% of the roughly 30 patients. At 6 weeks and at 3 weeks (second dose) after treatment start, blood was analyzed.

Libraries were prepared by immunoSEQ multiplex PCR; TCRdb keeps only in-frame clonotypes and omits some of them. In the table there are around 110,000 clones, more than 85% of which are singletons. As for time point: peripheral blood 6 weeks after treatment start. The V gene lost 4 bases and the J gene lost 5 bases, with 19 bases spanning the gap. Per the germline V gene, CDR1 is SGDLS and CDR2 is YYNGEE. The CDR3 runs 15 residues. The starting material was PBMCs, obtained around atezolizumab (anti-PD-L1) treatment. This chain joins TRBV9 and TRBJ2-7; maybe TRBD1 (7 bases). This receptor was obtained from a man in his sixties with urothelial cancer. The CDR3 nucleotides read TGTGCCAGCAGCCCCCGACAGGGAGGATTCAACGAGCAGTACTTC. It encodes CASSPRQGGFNEQYF.